The entry that follows covers one T cell receptor beta chain sequence. The data stem from a study of OX40 agonist ivuxolimab in advanced cancers. Profiled with immunoSEQ multiplex PCR; TCRdb holds only in-frame clones, not every one. The sample lists roughly 86,000 clones; 80% to 95% were seen once. The source material was CD4+ or CD8+ T cells sorted from blood, sampled in a trial of the OX40 agonist ivuxolimab. This sequence originates from an adult with an advanced solid tumor such as melanoma, head and neck, liver or kidney cancer.

CDR3 nucleotides: TGTGCCTGGTCCCGGGACACCTACGAGCAGTACTTC. Amino acids: CAWSRDTYEQYF. The gene calls are TRBV30 and TRBJ2-7; D may be TRBD1 (6 bases). Per germline, CDR1 GTSNPN and CDR2 SVGIG (reference sequence). V gave up 5 bases and J gave up 2 bases, with 10 bases separating them. This CDR3 is 12 amino acids long.